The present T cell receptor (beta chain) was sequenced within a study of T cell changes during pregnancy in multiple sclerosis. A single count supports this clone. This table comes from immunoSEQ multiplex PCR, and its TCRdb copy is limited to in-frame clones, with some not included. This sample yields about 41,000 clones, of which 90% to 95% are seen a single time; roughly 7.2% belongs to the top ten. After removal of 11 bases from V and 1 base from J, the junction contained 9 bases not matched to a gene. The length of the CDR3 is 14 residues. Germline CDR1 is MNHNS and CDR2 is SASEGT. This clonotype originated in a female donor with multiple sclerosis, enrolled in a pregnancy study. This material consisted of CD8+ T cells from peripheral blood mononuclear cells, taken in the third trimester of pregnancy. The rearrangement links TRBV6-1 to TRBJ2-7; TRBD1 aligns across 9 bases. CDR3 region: CAGATGGASYEQYF. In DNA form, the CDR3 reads TGTGCCGGCGCTACAGGGGGCGCTTCCTACGAGCAGTACTTC.